One sample yielded the 19 T cell receptor beta chains listed below, sequenced in a study of T cells in Graves' hyperthyroidism and ophthalmopathy (dated by TCRdb to between 2018 and 2021). The method behind the library was multiplex PCR. The instrument was an Illumina HiSeq 2000. The TCR beta CDR3 regions were amplified from RNA transcripts. For the first round of RT-PCR on the TCR CDR3, the HTBI primer set was used together with the Qiagen OneStep RT-PCR kit. TCRdb trimmed public reads at Q25 via fastp, called clones via MiXCR and kept in-frame beta chains. Rows are unified per CDR3 protein, each entry keeping the most common DNA and genes. Present in this sample are 500,000 to 550,000 distinct CDR3 sequences, around 20% of which were seen just once. The ten largest clones add up to about half of the sample. The sequenced sample consisted of blood. Source of these receptors: a man aged 35 to 55 with Graves' ophthalmopathy.

The J gene is TRBJ2-1, the V gene TRBV27; 9 bases fit TRBD1. The CDR3 has 14 amino acids. The germline V gene has CDR1 MNHEY and CDR2 SMNVEV (reference sequence). V trimming: 8 bases; J trimming: 7 bases; junction bases outside the gene matches: 9. CDR3 DNA: TGTGCCAGCGGCCGGGACAGGGCCTTTAATGAGCAGTTCTTC. Protein sequence: CASGRDRAFNEQFF.

DNA for the CDR3: TGTGCCAGCAGTTTTCAGGCATTTGGCAATCAGCCCCAGCATTTT. Protein sequence: CASSFQAFGNQPQHF. V usage is TRBV28 and J usage is TRBJ1-5; D not certain. Germline V lookup: CDR1 MDHEN, CDR2 SYDVKM. The V end lost 3 bases, the J end lost 2 bases, and 11 bases lay between the germline ends. The CDR3 is made up of 15 amino acids.

This clonotype has just a few counts. The chain is built from TRBV12-3 or TRBV12-4 and TRBJ2-2; D is uncertain. Trimming cost V 5 bases and J 6 bases, with 10 bases left between them. The CDR3 is 13 amino acids. CDR3: CASSPVLAGELFF. In DNA form, the CDR3 reads TGTGCCAGCAGTCCGGTGTTGGCCGGGGAGCTGTTTTTT.

This clonotype was observed a few times. As DNA, the CDR3 is TGCGCCAGCAGCTTGGCTAGCGCGGGGATTGAGACCCAGTACTTC. Its protein is CASSLASAGIETQYF. V is TRBV5-1 and J is TRBJ2-5, with D perhaps TRBD2 (6 bases). CDR3 length: 15 residues. The germline V gene encodes CDR1 SGHRS and CDR2 YFSETQ. Trimming took 0 bases from V and 5 from J, leaving 14 bases between them.

The rearrangement joins TRBV6-5 to TRBJ2-7, with 11 nucleotides matching TRBD2. The CDR3 covers 14 residues. The trim removed 2 bases at V and 6 bases at J, leaving 3 bases unmatched. Germline V gene lookup returns CDR1 MNHEY and CDR2 SVGAGI. This chain's CDR3 is CASSYILAGGEQYF. The CDR3 region has the DNA TGTGCCAGCAGTTACATCCTAGCGGGAGGCGAGCAGTACTTC.

This clonotype was seen a few times. V usage is TRBV19 and J usage is TRBJ2-5; D is ambiguous. The length of the CDR3 is 14 residues. V was shortened by 5 bases and J by 1 base, with 11 bases between the two germline ends. Germline lookup yields CDR1 LNHDA and CDR2 SQIVND (reference sequence). The CDR3, as DNA: TGTGCCAGTAGTGAAACGTCCTTCCAAGAGACCCAGTACTTC. It codes for CASSETSFQETQYF.

This chain joins TRBV7-2 and TRBJ1-2; D is ambiguous. The CDR3 totals 13 residues. V lost 6 bases and J 2 bases, leaving 10 bases between the germline ends. The germline CDR1 and CDR2 sequences are SGHTA and FQGNSA. CDR3 sequence: CASSSQRNYGYTF. The CDR3 region has the DNA TGTGCCAGCAGTAGTCAGAGGAACTATGGCTACACCTTC.

The gene calls are TRBV9 and TRBJ2-1; 7 nucleotides line up with TRBD1. Germline lookup yields CDR1 SGDLS and CDR2 YYNGEE. The trim removed 3 bases at V and 0 bases at J, leaving 6 bases unmatched. There are 16 residues in the CDR3. CDR3: CASSASPGGSYNEQFF. The CDR3 nucleotides are TGTGCCAGCAGCGCCTCTCCAGGGGGCTCCTACAATGAGCAGTTCTTC.

The table lists this clonotype with many counts. V is TRBV11-2 and J is TRBJ2-5, with D perhaps TRBD1 (6 bases). Trimming pared 3 bases from V and 5 bases from J, leaving 7 bases between. This CDR3 is 12 amino acids long. The germline V gene encodes CDR1 SGHAT and CDR2 FQNNGV. CDR3 coding DNA: TGTGCCAGCAGCTTCCAGGGGGAGACCCAGTACTTC. Translation: CASSFQGETQYF.

This clonotype was picked up many times. This CDR3 is CASSLDGGRIYNEQFF. Here the CDR3 DNA reads TGTGCCAGCAGCTTAGATGGCGGAAGGATTTACAATGAGCAGTTCTTC. The V call is TRBV11-2, the J call TRBJ2-1; no firm D call. The V gene lost 0 bases and the J gene lost 4 bases, with 13 bases spanning the gap. This CDR3 has 16 residues. Germline CDR1 and CDR2: SGHAT and FQNNGV.

V and J are TRBV7-2 and TRBJ2-7; maybe TRBD2 (5 bases). CDR1 and CDR2 (germline): SGHTA, FQGNSA. Trimming stripped 7 bases from V and 3 bases from J, with 7 bases between. This CDR3 has 11 amino acids. CDR3 coding DNA: TGTGCCAGCACCGGGGACTACGAGCAGTACTTC. It yields the protein CASTGDYEQYF.

This clonotype was found a few times. The CDR3: CAWSVQGPYEQYF. CDR3 sequence (DNA): TGTGCCTGGAGTGTCCAGGGACCCTACGAGCAGTACTTC. The chain recombines TRBV30 with TRBJ2-7; D assignment may be TRBD1 or TRBD2 (5 bases each). Germline V gives CDR1 GTSNPN, CDR2 SVGIG (reference sequence). The V end lost 0 bases, the J end lost 2 bases, and 8 bases lay between the germline ends. This CDR3 contains 13 residues.

The genes are TRBV11-3 and TRBJ1-1, with 9 bases fitting TRBD1. The CDR3 is 14 residues long. Losses at the gene ends were 8 bases for V and 4 bases for J; bases not matched to a gene: 8. Germline V CDR1 and CDR2: SGHNT, YENEEA. The CDR3 loop is CASRAGTGSTEAFF. DNA of the CDR3: TGTGCCAGCCGAGCCGGGACAGGGAGCACTGAAGCTTTCTTT.

This clonotype was picked up many times. The chain joins TRBV6-2 or TRBV6-3 to TRBJ2-5; TRBD2 aligns across 13 bases. The germline V gene has CDR1 MNHEY and CDR2 SVGEGT. The CDR3 loop spans 15 amino acids. V lost 0 bases and J lost 12; bases outside the gene matches: 7. This CDR3 is CASSYSRTSGRGKYF. The CDR3 DNA is TGTGCCAGCAGTTACTCGCGGACTAGCGGGAGAGGCAAGTACTTC.

This clonotype was seen repeatedly, ten times or more. V and J are TRBV7-9 and TRBJ2-3; D might be TRBD1 (5 bases). CDR1 and CDR2 from the germline V gene are SEHNR and FQNEAQ (reference sequence). This CDR3 spans 14 amino acids. Trimming shortened V by 5 bases and J by 5 bases, and 14 bases separated the two germline ends. CDR3 DNA sequence: TGTGCCAGCAGCCCTACCCCCCAGGGAGATACGCAGTATTTT. As protein: CASSPTPQGDTQYF.

This clonotype was detected ten times or more. The chain combines TRBV15 with TRBJ2-7; D not resolved. This CDR3 spans 13 amino acids. CDR1 is LNHNV, CDR2 YYDKDF, per germline (reference sequence). Trimming pared 3 bases from V and 5 bases from J, leaving 11 bases between. CDR3 loop: CATSSLLGNEQYF. CDR3 DNA sequence: TGTGCCACCAGCAGTCTATTGGGGAACGAGCAGTACTTC.

Many counts were recorded for this clonotype. The V gene is TRBV28, the J gene TRBJ2-5; TRBD1 might be the D (6 bases). This CDR3 region has 14 residues. Germline V CDR1 and CDR2: MDHEN, SYDVKM. V shed 6 bases and J shed 5 bases, with 16 bases lying between them. The CDR3 DNA is TGTGCCAGCAGCCGCAGGGGTAGGATGGAGACCCAGTACTTC. This codes for CASSRRGRMETQYF.

This clonotype has at least ten counts. The chain has TRBV6-2 or TRBV6-3 and TRBJ1-2, with D unclear. CDR3 size: 13 residues. Trimming took 5 bases from V and 7 from J, leaving 14 bases between them. Per germline, CDR1 MNHEY and CDR2 SVGEGT. DNA for the CDR3: TGTGCCAGCAGTGCCTTGGCAAACGGTGGCTACACCTTC. Translated, it gives CASSALANGGYTF.

There are many counts of this clonotype. The chain combines TRBV28 with TRBJ2-7; 12 bases are shared with TRBD1. Germline trimming cut 5 bases from V and 3 bases from J; bases unmatched to any gene: 11. This CDR3 has 17 amino acids. Germline V gene lookup returns CDR1 MDHEN and CDR2 SYDVKM. In DNA, the CDR3 is TGTGCCAGCAGTCCATACTGGGACAGGGGGCATAACTACGAGCAGTACTTC. Protein: CASSPYWDRGHNYEQYF.